Following are 22 T cell receptor beta chains from one sample sequenced in a study of T cell repertoires in cytomegalovirus infection. TCRdb re-called the reads with MiXCR, one entry per CDR3 protein. Of fewer than 250,000 distinct CDR3 sequences listed, 22% were seen once; the top ten hold about 20%. Material: CD8+ T cells from PBMCs. Receptors originate from a human donor in good health (CMV status not recorded). Some clones in this sample may be carry-over from other donors' samples.

V gene TRBV7-9 combines with J gene TRBJ1-1; unclear D gene. The CDR3 runs 14 residues. V was cut by 5 bases and J by 1 base, with 11 bases left in between. CDR1 SEHNR and CDR2 FQNEAQ come from the germline V gene (reference sequence). The CDR3, as DNA: TGTGCCAGCAGCCCTCTCGCGGGGAACACTGAAGCTTTCTTT. It translates to CASSPLAGNTEAFF.

The chain is built from TRBV12-3 or TRBV12-4 and TRBJ1-5; D gene unclear. CDR3 length equals 15 residues. Trimming removed 4 bases from V and 2 bases from J, with 12 bases in between. The CDR3 sequence: CASSSTRSRNQPQHF. CDR3 nucleotides: TGTGCCAGCAGTTCGACTCGGAGCCGCAATCAGCCCCAGCATTTT.

This clonotype has just a few counts. The chain combines TRBV7-9 with TRBJ2-3; the D is unclear. Germline loops: CDR1 SEHNR, CDR2 FQNEAQ (reference sequence). CDR3 length: 11 amino acids. Trimming shortened V by 8 bases and J by 2 bases, and 5 bases separated the two germline ends. The CDR3 protein is CASGNTDTQYF. CDR3 in DNA: TGTGCCAGCGGGAACACAGATACGCAGTATTTT.

The sample holds a few counts of this clonotype. The chain uses TRBV5-4 and TRBJ2-1, with TRBD1 as a possible D gene (5 bases). Germline loops: CDR1 SGHNT, CDR2 YYREEE (reference sequence). V was pared by 5 bases and J by 3 bases, with 9 bases between. The CDR3 runs 13 residues. The CDR3 DNA reads as TGTGCCAGCAGACATGACAGCTACAATGAGCAGTTCTTC. This translates into CASRHDSYNEQFF. The variable domain in full, with the rest retrieved from reference TRBV5-4 and TRBJ2-1, is ETGVTQSPTHLIKTRGQQVTLRCSSQSGHNTVSWYQQALGQGPQFIFQYYREEENGRGNFPPRFSGLQFPNYSSELNVNALELDDSALYLCASRHDSYNEQFFGPGTRLTVL.

V usage is TRBV6-5 and J usage is TRBJ2-2; perhaps TRBD1 as D (6 bases). Trimming left V 7 bases short and J 1 base short, with 10 bases between. This CDR3 region has 14 residues. Germline V gene sequence: CDR1 MNHEY, CDR2 SVGAGI. The CDR3 DNA follows: TGTGCCAGCATTTGGGGACAGAACACCGGGGAGCTGTTTTTT. Amino acids: CASIWGQNTGELFF.

This clonotype was observed a handful of times. The rearrangement links TRBV6-6 to TRBJ1-1; D is possibly TRBD1 (5 bases). Germline V lookup: CDR1 MNHNY, CDR2 SVGAGI (reference sequence). The CDR3 runs to 15 residues. Between the trimmed V and J ends, which lost 1 base and 0 bases, there was a span of 9 bases. The CDR3 bases are TGTGCCAGCAGTTACTTAGGACAATTGAACACTGAAGCTTTCTTT. The encoded protein is CASSYLGQLNTEAFF.

J is TRBJ2-7 and V is TRBV6-2 or TRBV6-3, with D perhaps TRBD1 or TRBD2 (6 bases each). The CDR3 contains 15 residues. V lost 2 bases to trimming and J lost 5 bases, with 16 bases between them. The germline V gene has CDR1 MNHEY and CDR2 SVGEGT. In DNA form, the CDR3 reads TGTGCCAGCAGTTACCCTTGGAGGGGGGACCACGAGCAGTACTTC. It specifies CASSYPWRGDHEQYF.

This clonotype was found many times. The chain joins TRBV29-1 to TRBJ1-2; D remains ambiguous. Between the trimmed V and J ends, which lost 3 bases and 3 bases, there was a span of 11 bases. The CDR3 sequence is 13 residues long. Germline V gene data show CDR1 as SQVTM and CDR2 as ANQGSEA. DNA for the CDR3: TGCAGCGTTGACCGGGGTCGGTACTATGGCTACACCTTC. Translation gives CSVDRGRYYGYTF.

In this sample, this clonotype turned up many times. This chain uses TRBV15 with TRBJ1-5; 9 bases line up with TRBD1. The junction had 2 bases not matched to a gene; V was cut back by 2 bases and J by 6 bases. CDR1 is LNHNV, CDR2 YYDKDF, per germline (reference sequence). The CDR3 runs to 14 residues. CDR3 DNA: TGTGCCACCAGCAGAAACAGGGGGCGTCAGCCCCAGCATTTT. Translation: CATSRNRGRQPQHF.

The CDR3 coding sequence is TGTGCCACCAGTGGCCCCCTCGCCGGGACAGGGAACACCGGGGAGCTGTTTTTT. As protein: CATSGPLAGTGNTGELFF. The chain joins TRBV24-1 to TRBJ2-2; 8 bases agree with TRBD1. Losses at the gene ends were 5 bases for V and 1 base for J; bases not matched to a gene: 11. The CDR3 covers 18 residues. Germline-derived CDR1 and CDR2 are KGHDR and SFDVKD.

There are a few counts of this clonotype. J is TRBJ1-2 and V is TRBV27, with D perhaps TRBD1 (5 bases). Germline CDR1 reads MNHEY; CDR2 reads SMNVEV (reference sequence). This CDR3 is 14 amino acids long. V shed 4 bases and J shed 8 bases, with 17 bases lying between them. CDR3 sequence reads: CASSYTPRRGGYTF. The DNA of the CDR3 is TGTGCCAGCAGTTATACCCCCAGGCGGGGGGGCTACACCTTC.

This clonotype was seen many times. The chain couples TRBV6-1 to TRBJ1-5; weak D call: TRBD1 (5 bases). V was trimmed by 5 bases and J by 1 base, leaving 9 bases between them. The length of the CDR3 is 14 residues. Germline V CDR1 and CDR2: MNHNS, SASEGT. As DNA, the CDR3 is TGTGCCAGCAGTCAGACAGTCAGCAATCAGCCCCAGCATTTT. Translation gives CASSQTVSNQPQHF.

The V gene is TRBV19, the J gene TRBJ1-1, with TRBD1 as a possible D gene (5 bases). Trimming cost V 7 bases and J 5 bases, with 14 bases left between them. The CDR3 extends over 13 amino acids. CDR1 LNHDA and CDR2 SQIVND come from the germline V gene (reference sequence). CDR3 DNA sequence: TGTGCCAGTACCGTGGGGGGAAAAACTGAAGCTTTCTTT. Translated, it gives CASTVGGKTEAFF. The variable domain in full, with the rest retrieved from reference TRBV19 and TRBJ1-1, is DGGITQSPKYLFRKEGQNVTLSCEQNLNHDAMYWYRQDPGQGLRLIYYSQIVNDFQKGDIAEGYSVSREKKESFPLTVTSAQKNPTAFYLCASTVGGKTEAFFGQGTRLTVV.

This rearrangement joins TRBV7-9 to TRBJ1-5; D perhaps matches TRBD1 (5 bases). Germline values: CDR1 SEHNR, CDR2 FQNEAQ (reference sequence). The CDR3 runs 13 residues. Trimming removed 6 bases at V and 6 bases at J, with 12 bases between. The CDR3 DNA sequence: TGTGCCAGCAGTAGGGGAGGACCTCAGCCCCAGCATTTT. This translates into CASSRGGPQPQHF. The full variable domain, rest sourced from reference TRBV7-9 and TRBJ1-5, is DTGVSQNPRHKITKRGQNVTFRCDPISEHNRLYWYRQTLGQGPEFLTYFQNEAQLEKSRLLSDRFSAERPKGSFSTLEIQRTEQGDSAMYLCASSRGGPQPQHFGDGTRLSIL.

This clonotype was seen a few times. The V gene is TRBV23-1, the J gene TRBJ1-2; no firm D call. TRBV23-1 is an ORF, and what it does is uncertain. There are 17 residues in the CDR3. V was cut by 8 bases and J by 4 bases, with 26 bases left in between. CDR3 sequence (DNA): TGCGCCAGCCCACTGAAAACCTTTCTTCGGCCCTTCTATGGCTACACCTTC. This gives the protein CASPLKTFLRPFYGYTF.

The chain uses TRBV9 and TRBJ1-1; TRBD1 aligns across 8 bases. The junction had 9 bases not matched to a gene; V was cut back by 4 bases and J by 4 bases. CDR3 length: 15 amino acids. Germline V CDR1 and CDR2: SGDLS, YYNGEE. CDR3 region: CASSQTQGEGTEAFF. In nucleotides, the CDR3 is TGTGCCAGCAGCCAAACACAGGGGGAAGGCACTGAAGCTTTCTTT.

The chain is built from TRBV12-3 or TRBV12-4 and TRBJ2-7; TRBD2 agrees at 7 bases. This CDR3 has 12 residues. The junction had 2 bases not matched to a gene; V was cut back by 5 bases and J by 4 bases. CDR3 in DNA: TGTGCCAGCAGTAGCGGGGAATACGAGCAGTACTTC. Protein product: CASSSGEYEQYF.

This clonotype showed up just a few times. The V gene is TRBV5-6, the J gene TRBJ2-1; 10 bases fit TRBD2. The CDR3 is 17 amino acids. Germline V gene sequence: CDR1 SGHDT, CDR2 YYEEEE. V dropped 2 bases and J dropped 0; count of bases not matched to a gene: 5. The CDR3 reads CASSFLAGETSYNEQFF. CDR3 bases: TGTGCCAGCAGCTTTCTAGCGGGGGAAACCTCCTACAATGAGCAGTTCTTC.

The chain employs TRBV29-1 and TRBJ2-1; no clear D gene. CDR3 length: 14 residues. Trimming cost V 6 bases and J 2 bases, with 14 bases left between them. Germline values: CDR1 SQVTM, CDR2 ANQGSEA. CDR3: CSVPILLPYNEQFF. The CDR3 coding sequence is TGCAGCGTCCCGATCCTCCTACCCTACAATGAGCAGTTCTTC.

V and J are TRBV6-2 or TRBV6-3 and TRBJ2-7; 7 bases fit TRBD1. Trimming at V came to 2 bases and at J to 2 bases, leaving 9 bases not matched to a gene. Germline loops: CDR1 MNHEY, CDR2 SVGEGT. The CDR3 runs 16 residues. DNA for the CDR3: TGTGCCAGCAGTTACCAGGCAGGGGGTCCTACCTACGAGCAGTACTTC. Translation: CASSYQAGGPTYEQYF.

In this sample, this clonotype turned up many times. This chain joins TRBV12-3 or TRBV12-4 and TRBJ1-5; possibly TRBD1 for D (5 bases). Between the trimmed V and J ends, which lost 5 bases and 4 bases, there was a span of 15 bases. The CDR3 contains 15 residues. CDR3 region: CASSPTGTANQPQHF. DNA of the CDR3: TGTGCCAGCAGTCCCACCGGGACGGCGAATCAGCCCCAGCATTTT.

This clonotype was recorded at least ten times. The chain combines TRBV7-9 with TRBJ2-1; D gene ambiguous. The V gene lost 4 bases and the J gene lost 7 bases, with 11 bases spanning the gap. The CDR3 spans 13 residues. The germline V gene encodes CDR1 SEHNR and CDR2 FQNEAQ (reference sequence). CDR3 sequence (DNA): TGTGCCAGCAGCTCCATATCCGTTAATGAGCAGTTCTTC. Protein: CASSSISVNEQFF. Based on the CDR3 plus reference TRBV7-9 and TRBJ2-1, the full variable domain is DTGVSQNPRHKITKRGQNVTFRCDPISEHNRLYWYRQTLGQGPEFLTYFQNEAQLEKSRLLSDRFSAERPKGSFSTLEIQRTEQGDSAMYLCASSSISVNEQFFGPGTRLTVL.